The next 2 T cell receptor beta chains were all read from a single sample in a study of blood T cell repertoires in COVID-19. Assay: immunoSEQ multiplex PCR; the TCRdb copy retains only in-frame clones and omits some. Counted here are 30,000 to 35,000 clones, around 84% occurring once; the ten biggest clones make up 13% to 15%. The source material was peripheral blood. The receptor set was obtained from a human donor with acute or convalescent COVID-19. The donor label of this sample is uncertain.

The rearrangement links TRBV6-2 or TRBV6-3 to TRBJ1-4; D remains unclear. The CDR3 consists of 12 residues. V gave up 2 bases and J gave up 8 bases, with 6 bases separating them. Germline-derived CDR1 and CDR2 are MNHEY and SVGEGT. CDR3 region: CASSYGPEKLFF. CDR3 DNA sequence: TGTGCCAGCAGTTACGGGCCCGAAAAACTGTTTTTT.

This sequence joins TRBV6-5 and TRBJ1-2, with 10 nucleotides matching TRBD1. Trimming cost V 4 bases and J 4 bases; bases outside gene matches: 6. Germline lookup yields CDR1 MNHEY and CDR2 SVGAGI. CDR3 length: 15 amino acids. The CDR3 DNA is TGTGCCAGCAGTTCCCGGGACAGGGGAGGCTATGGCTACACCTTC. It yields the protein CASSSRDRGGYGYTF.